Below, 23 T cell receptor beta chains from the same sample are listed, as sequenced in a study of CXCR3-negative and CXCR3-positive naive CD8 T cells. Study-wide results and caveats: TRB CDR3 hydrophobicity was greater in CXCR3-positive naive cells than in CXCR3-negative naive cells.

These receptors have no known antigen. Researchers prepared the TRB cDNA libraries using 5' RACE with UMI labels. TCRdb re-analyzed the 5' RACE reads; it lists each CDR3 protein once, without DNA. This listing includes under 85,000 distinct CDR3 sequences. The sequenced sample was naive CXCR3+ CD8+ T cells from blood. Subset described: CD45RO-CCR7+CD27+CD95- naive CD8+ T cells expressing CXCR3 (TNR3+). Receptor source: a human donor in good health. Some clones in this sample may be carry-over from other donors' samples.

The J gene is TRBJ1-1, the V gene TRBV20-1; TCRdb lists TRBD1, though no DNA is available to test this call. From germline, CDR1 is DFQATT and CDR2 SNEGSKA (reference sequence). The CDR3 is 17 amino acids. This CDR3 reads CSARDLGAGFLDTEAFF.

V gene TRBV19 combines with J gene TRBJ1-1; the TRBD1 assignment by TCRdb is unverifiable without DNA. Looked up from germline, CDR1 is LNHDA and CDR2 is SQIVND (reference sequence). CDR3 length: 13 residues. This CDR3 is CATLTGLNTEALF.

This chain uses TRBV21-1 with TRBJ2-7; without DNA, the TCRdb call of TRBD1 cannot be checked. TRBV21-1 is described as a pseudogene. The CDR3 contains 14 residues. CDR3 protein: CASNKTGTPREQYF.

The chain has TRBV7-6 and TRBJ2-1; TCRdb designates TRBD2, a call that cannot be tested without DNA. From germline, CDR1 is SGHVS and CDR2 FNYEAQ. The CDR3 sequence is 16 residues long. CDR3 loop: CASSLEAGITYNEQFF.

The CDR3 protein is CASSQGIPHTPYNEQFF. The rearrangement uses TRBV14 and TRBJ2-1; TCRdb picks TRBD2, but there is no DNA to check that call. There are 17 residues in the CDR3. CDR1 and CDR2 (germline): SGHDN, FVKESK.

The chain is built from TRBV9 and TRBJ2-7. The CDR3 consists of 14 residues. Looked up from germline, CDR1 is SGDLS and CDR2 is YYNGEE. The CDR3 reads CASSVVVNSYEQYF.

This chain connects TRBV6-5 to TRBJ2-1; as DNA is missing, the TRBD1 call by TCRdb cannot be tested. Germline CDR1 is MNHEY and CDR2 is SVGAGI. This CDR3 contains 16 residues. CDR3 protein: CASSYPGGSSYNEQFF.

This chain joins TRBV5-1 and TRBJ2-5; the TCRdb D gene call, TRBD1, has no DNA to confirm it. The length of the CDR3 is 20 residues. The germline V gene encodes CDR1 SGHRS and CDR2 YFSETQ. The CDR3 sequence: CASSLTMIDRGLPKQETQYF.

This chain joins TRBV15 and TRBJ1-1; TCRdb reports TRBD1, a call that lacks DNA to check it against. From germline, CDR1 is LNHNV and CDR2 YYDKDF (reference sequence). The length of the CDR3 is 13 residues. Here the CDR3 reads CATSRVGVSEAFF.

The chain is built from TRBV21-1 and TRBJ2-5; TCRdb proposes TRBD1, but this gene call is untestable without DNA. TRBV21-1 is annotated as a pseudogene. The CDR3 is 16 amino acids. Here the CDR3 reads CASSNAGTQYQETQYF.

The chain combines TRBV6-5 with TRBJ1-5. From germline, CDR1 is MNHEY and CDR2 SVGAGI. CDR3 length equals 14 residues. The CDR3 sequence is CASSAMDSNQPQHF.

The J gene is TRBJ2-3, the V gene TRBV29-1; TCRdb selects TRBD2, and the lack of DNA leaves this call unchecked. Looked up from germline, CDR1 is SQVTM and CDR2 is ANQGSEA. CDR3 length: 17 residues. CDR3 amino acids: CSVEIPRGGLNTDTQYF.

The chain combines TRBV9 with TRBJ2-7; TCRdb's D call, TRBD1, is unchecked because there is no DNA. This CDR3 contains 16 residues. Germline CDR1 SGDLS, CDR2 YYNGEE. CDR3 sequence reads: CASSVATTDRGYEQYF.

The CDR3 spells CASSFWTGSNTGELFF. The rearrangement links TRBV5-1 to TRBJ2-2; the D call from TCRdb, TRBD1, cannot be confirmed without DNA. There are 16 residues in the CDR3. In germline, CDR1 is SGHRS, CDR2 YFSETQ.

The V gene is TRBV28, the J gene TRBJ2-3. This CDR3 comprises 15 residues. Germline V gives CDR1 MDHEN, CDR2 SYDVKM. The CDR3 loop reads CASSQPRSGTDTQYF.

The chain links TRBV7-6 to TRBJ2-7; TCRdb's D call, TRBD2, is unchecked because there is no DNA. This CDR3 has 15 residues. CDR1 is SGHVS and CDR2 is FNYEAQ in the germline V gene. The CDR3 loop reads CASSLASGGAHEQYF.

This sequence joins TRBV7-3 and TRBJ2-7; TCRdb outputs TRBD1, but without DNA this stays unchecked. This CDR3 contains 15 residues. In germline, CDR1 is SGHTA, CDR2 FQGTGA. The CDR3 protein is CASSLAAGETYEQYF.

The rearrangement joins TRBV7-2 to TRBJ2-3; the TRBD1 assignment by TCRdb is unverifiable without DNA. Germline V gene lookup returns CDR1 SGHTA and CDR2 FQGNSA. This CDR3 is built from 19 residues. The CDR3 here is CASSPLRDWWTGDTDTQYF.

V usage is TRBV6-6 and J usage is TRBJ2-3; the TRBD2 assignment by TCRdb is unverifiable without DNA. Germline V CDR1 and CDR2: MNHNY, SVGAGI (reference sequence). The CDR3 extends over 17 amino acids. CDR3 in amino acids: CASSYPPGLAGPGAQYF.

This rearrangement joins TRBV7-9 to TRBJ2-7; TCRdb calls TRBD1, which cannot be checked without DNA. In germline, CDR1 is SEHNR, CDR2 FQNEAQ (reference sequence). The CDR3 extends over 15 amino acids. CDR3 loop: CASSSTDRGVYEQYF.

The chain employs TRBV4-2 and TRBJ1-1; TCRdb designates TRBD1, a call that cannot be tested without DNA. CDR3 size: 18 residues. Germline lookup yields CDR1 LGHNA and CDR2 YNFKEQ. The CDR3 spells CASSQDPGTGRIMTEAFF.

The chain's CDR3 is CASSTRTSGGLYETQYF. The chain has TRBV28 and TRBJ2-5; TCRdb calls TRBD2, which cannot be checked without DNA. Germline V gene lookup returns CDR1 MDHEN and CDR2 SYDVKM. The CDR3 has 17 amino acids.

The J gene is TRBJ1-5, the V gene TRBV7-3; lacking DNA, the TRBD1 call made by TCRdb goes unchecked. Germline CDR1 SGHTA, CDR2 FQGTGA. The CDR3 loop spans 15 amino acids. The CDR3 protein is CASSLRTARYQPQHF.